These 32 T cell receptor beta chains share one sample of origin, sequenced in a study of cytomegalovirus exposure and HLA in healthy donors. It was with 60 Vbeta and 13 Jbeta primers that the PCR ran. This table comes from immunoSEQ multiplex PCR, and its TCRdb copy is limited to in-frame clones, with some not included. The table records under 200,000 clones, around 79% of them present only once. The source material was PBMCs. All receptors come from a man between 40 and 49 years old in good health and CMV-seronegative.

Regarding this clone: One end of the junction fails to match germline, which may point to a read error. The chain combines TRBV6-5 with TRBJ1-2; possibly TRBD1 for D (6 bases). The CDR3 has 14 residues. Germline V lookup: CDR1 MNHEY, CDR2 SVGAGI. The CDR3 loop reads CASSYARTALSPFF. In DNA form, the CDR3 reads TGTGCCAGCAGTTACGCACGGACAGCCCTTAGTCCTTTTTTC.

The J gene is TRBJ2-3, the V gene TRBV21-1; TRBD2, the table's D call, lacks a check against the DNA. TRBV21-1 is deemed a pseudogene. This CDR3 has 19 residues. DNA of the CDR3: TGTGCCAGCAGCAAAGCCCCCTGGATCTGGACGGGAGGGACAGATACGCAGTATTTT. It translates to CASSKAPWIWTGGTDTQYF.

The chain carries TRBV4-2 and TRBJ1-2, with 11 positions matching TRBD1. V lost 1 base and J lost 6; bases outside the gene matches: 7. There are 16 residues in the CDR3. Germline CDR1 LGHNA, CDR2 YNFKEQ. CDR3 in DNA: TGTGCCAGCAGCCAAGGTACTCGGACAGGGGGCGATGGCTACACCTTC. It is translated as CASSQGTRTGGDGYTF.

The chain uses TRBV27 and TRBJ2-7, with 9 bases fitting TRBD2. CDR3 size: 14 residues. The V segment lost 6 bases and the J segment 2 bases; nucleotides outside the gene matches: 5. The germline CDR1 and CDR2 sequences are MNHEY and SMNVEV (reference sequence). CDR3 in DNA: TGTGCCAGCAGCCATAGCGGGGGCACCTACGAGCAGTACTTC. It encodes CASSHSGGTYEQYF.

This chain joins TRBV10-1 and TRBJ1-2; D call uncertain. The CDR3 sequence is 13 residues long. Trimming pared 10 bases from V and 2 bases from J, leaving 14 bases between. The germline gives CDR1 WNHNN, CDR2 SYGVQD (reference sequence). The CDR3 loop reads CATPSSYNYGYTF. The CDR3 DNA follows: TGCGCCACCCCCTCCAGTTACAACTATGGCTACACCTTC.

The rearrangement links TRBV19 to TRBJ2-2, with 7 bases fitting TRBD1. V gave up 9 bases and J gave up 4 bases; unmatched junction bases: 8. Per the germline V gene, CDR1 is LNHDA and CDR2 is SQIVND (reference sequence). This CDR3 has 14 amino acids. CDR3 DNA: TGTGCCAGCTCCAAAGGGGGCGTCACCGGGGAGCTGTTTTTT. Its translation: CASSKGGVTGELFF.

The rearrangement joins TRBV12-5 to TRBJ1-1; D possibly corresponds to TRBD1 (5 bases). Trimming cost V 1 base and J 9 bases, with 9 bases left between them. The germline CDR1 and CDR2 sequences are LGHNT and FRNRAP. The CDR3 extends over 12 amino acids. CDR3 protein: CASGLGPGQAFF. CDR3 bases: TGTGCTAGTGGTTTGGGCCCAGGGCAAGCTTTCTTT.

J is TRBJ2-2 and V is TRBV7-3; 9 bases align to TRBD2. The CDR3 loop spans 15 amino acids. The V gene's germline CDR1 is SGHTA and CDR2 FQGTGA. With 4 bases clipped from V and 4 bases from J, the junction kept 4 bases outside the gene matches. The CDR3 protein is CASSSRGGGTGELFF. The CDR3 bases are TGTGCCAGCAGCTCGCGGGGGGGCGGCACCGGGGAGCTGTTTTTT. Filled out from reference TRBV7-3 and TRBJ2-2, the complete variable domain reads GAGVSQTPSNKVTEKGKYVELRCDPISGHTALYWYRQSLGQGPEFLIYFQGTGAADDSGLPNDRFFAVRPEGSVSTLKIQRTERGDSAVYLCASSSRGGGTGELFFGEGSRLTVL.

In regard to this clone: An end of the junction does not agree with germline; a read error may underlie this. V usage is TRBV7-9 and J usage is TRBJ2-7; 8 nucleotides align to TRBD1. The CDR3 runs to 12 residues. CDR1 is SEHNR, CDR2 FQNEAQ, per germline (reference sequence). The CDR3 nucleotides read TGTTCCAGCACCCCGACAGGGGACGAGCAGTACTTC. It codes for CSSTPTGDEQYF.

The chain couples TRBV7-9 to TRBJ2-7; 7 nucleotides match TRBD1. The ends lost 5 bases at V and 5 bases at J; junction bases unmatched: 9. The CDR3 has 14 residues. Per germline, CDR1 SEHNR and CDR2 FQNEAQ (reference sequence). This CDR3 is CASSPVGQPHEQYF. As DNA, the CDR3 is TGTGCCAGCAGCCCCGTGGGACAGCCTCACGAGCAGTACTTC.

J is TRBJ2-3 and V is TRBV21-1; TRBD2 is taken as the D call from the table, unchecked against the DNA. TRBV21-1 is given as a pseudogene. The CDR3 totals 12 residues. The chain's CDR3 is CASSKPGGCLYF. As DNA, the CDR3 is TGTGCCAGCAGCAAACCCGGGGGGTGTCTGTATTTT.

The genes are TRBV25-1 and TRBJ1-5, with D unresolved. CDR3 length: 12 amino acids. V was trimmed by 5 bases and J by 4 bases, leaving 6 bases between them. The V gene's germline CDR1 is MGHDK and CDR2 SYGVNS. The CDR3 spells CASSLGNQPQHF. Written as DNA, the CDR3 is TGTGCCAGCAGTCTAGGAAATCAGCCCCAGCATTTT.

This chain uses TRBV6-6 with TRBJ1-1; D is ambiguous. Trimming removed 3 bases at V and 11 bases at J, with 10 bases between. Germline V lookup: CDR1 MNHNY, CDR2 SVGAGI (reference sequence). There are 11 residues in the CDR3. The CDR3 DNA reads as TGTGCCAGCAGTTATGGTCACAAGGCTTTCTTT. Its translation is CASSYGHKAFF.

The rearrangement links TRBV5-4 to TRBJ1-6; TRBD1 is a possible D gene (6 bases). This CDR3 region has 15 residues. Germline CDR1 and CDR2: SGHNT and YYREEE (reference sequence). The V gene lost 1 base and the J gene lost 10 bases, with 15 bases spanning the gap. CDR3 bases: TGTGCCAGCAGCTTGAGGACAGCCGGCGAGTCACCCCTCCACTTT. Translation gives CASSLRTAGESPLHF.

The rearrangement uses TRBV6-5 and TRBJ2-7, with 10 bases lining up with TRBD1. Germline assignment: CDR1 MNHEY and CDR2 SVGAGI. V gave up 5 bases and J gave up 4 bases; unmatched junction bases: 8. The CDR3 length is 15 residues. CDR3 sequence reads: CASSRGTGVLYEQYF. DNA of the CDR3: TGTGCCAGCAGTCGCGGGACAGGGGTCCTATACGAGCAGTACTTC.

The CDR3 sequence is CASSQGTGHSNQPQHF. DNA for the CDR3: TGCGCCAGCAGCCAAGGAACAGGGCATAGCAATCAGCCCCAGCATTTT. J is TRBJ1-5 and V is TRBV4-3; maybe TRBD1 (6 bases). V was trimmed by 1 base and J by 0 bases, leaving 10 bases between them. This CDR3 has 16 residues. Germline assignment: CDR1 LGHNA and CDR2 YSLEER.

The rearrangement links TRBV5-1 to TRBJ2-3, with TRBD2 identical over 10 bases. Germline values: CDR1 SGHRS, CDR2 YFSETQ. The CDR3 runs to 14 residues. J lost 3 bases, V lost 7 bases, and 5 bases had no gene match. The CDR3 loop reads CASSSGGSTDTQYF. CDR3 nucleotide sequence: TGCGCCAGCTCTAGCGGGGGATCGACAGATACGCAGTATTTT. The full variable domain, completed using reference TRBV5-1 and TRBJ2-3, is KAGVTQTPRYLIKTRGQQVTLSCSPISGHRSVSWYQQTPGQGLQFLFEYFSETQRNKGNFPGRFSGRQFSNSRSEMNVSTLELGDSALYLCASSSGGSTDTQYFGPGTRLTVL.

This clone was counted once. This chain joins TRBV6-1 and TRBJ1-1, with D unclear. Germline CDR1 and CDR2: MNHNS and SASEGT. CDR3 size: 13 residues. The germline V and J ends were trimmed by 7 bases and 4 bases, with 13 bases remaining between them. CDR3: CASKREGGTEAFF. The CDR3 DNA follows: TGTGCCAGCAAAAGGGAGGGTGGCACTGAAGCTTTCTTT.

The chain carries TRBV5-1 and TRBJ2-2; 7 nucleotides align to TRBD1. The V and J ends lost 6 bases and 6 bases, in that order; junction bases with no gene match: 5. This CDR3 has 13 amino acids. CDR1 is SGHRS, CDR2 YFSETQ, per germline. The CDR3 is CASNYRGSGELFF. In DNA form, the CDR3 reads TGCGCCAGCAACTACAGGGGATCCGGGGAGCTGTTTTTT.

Remarks on this clone: At one of its ends the junction is not consistent with the germline gene, which may arise from a read error. The genes are TRBV6-1 and TRBJ1-2, with D possibly being TRBD1 (6 bases). This CDR3 contains 13 residues. CDR1 MNHNS and CDR2 SASEGT come from the germline V gene. CDR3 bases: TGTGCCAGCCACAGGGTGGGCAACTATGGCTACCCCTTC. Its translation: CASHRVGNYGYPF.

This clone was seen once. The V gene is TRBV29-1, the J gene TRBJ1-2, with a possible D match to TRBD1 (5 bases). Germline-derived CDR1 and CDR2 are SQVTM and ANQGSEA. CDR3 length: 13 amino acids. The V end was cut by 7 bases, the J end by 6 bases, with 18 bases between. The CDR3 protein is CSAHGGEKDGYTF. The DNA for the CDR3 is TGCAGCGCCCACGGGGGGGAGAAGGATGGCTACACCTTC.

The CDR3 here is CSLAEGTNTEAFF. The CDR3 region has the DNA TGCAGCCTCGCGGAAGGGACTAACACTGAAGCTTTCTTT. This rearrangement joins TRBV29-1 to TRBJ1-1, with D maybe TRBD1 (5 bases). The germline gives CDR1 SQVTM, CDR2 ANQGSEA. The germline V and J ends were trimmed by 8 bases and 2 bases, with 15 bases remaining between them. The CDR3 consists of 13 residues.

The CDR3 DNA sequence: TGTGCCAGCAGTTCCTACTACGAGCAGTACTTC. Amino acids: CASSSYYEQYF. The rearrangement joins TRBV6-5 to TRBJ2-7; D gene ambiguous. V was trimmed by 4 bases and J by 3 bases, leaving 4 bases between them. The CDR3 is 11 amino acids. Germline V CDR1 and CDR2: MNHEY, SVGAGI.

A few counts support this clone. The CDR3, as DNA: TGCGCCAGCAGCTCGGCGGGGGGGCTCCAAGAGACCCAGTACTTC. Translation: CASSSAGGLQETQYF. The chain carries TRBV5-1 and TRBJ2-5, with 9 nucleotides matching TRBD2. CDR3 size: 15 residues. V shed 3 bases, J shed 1 base, and the junction held 4 bases outside the gene matches. Germline V gene data show CDR1 as SGHRS and CDR2 as YFSETQ.

This chain connects TRBV9 to TRBJ1-2; TRBD1 is a possible D gene (5 bases). CDR1 and CDR2 from the germline V gene are SGDLS and YYNGEE. This CDR3 is 13 amino acids long. Trimming removed 3 bases at V and 14 bases at J, with 20 bases between. The CDR3: CASSAGLEWIWTF. The CDR3 DNA follows: TGTGCCAGCAGCGCGGGACTTGAGTGGATTTGGACCTTC.

To note about this clone: The conserved phenylalanine or tryptophan is not found at the CDR3 terminus, so this likely reflects a read error. V and J are TRBV6-5 and TRBJ1-1, with 10 bases that match TRBD1. V lost 6 bases to trimming and J lost 6 bases; unmatched junction nucleotides: 4. CDR3 length equals 13 residues. Germline lookup yields CDR1 MNHEY and CDR2 SVGAGI. Here the CDR3 reads CASRRDRGAEAFS. The CDR3 DNA sequence: TGTGCCAGCAGGCGGGACAGGGGCGCTGAAGCTTTCTCT.

This chain links TRBV11-2 with TRBJ2-7; TRBD2 aligns across 9 bases. This CDR3 spans 16 amino acids. V lost 1 base to trimming and J lost 6 bases; unmatched junction nucleotides: 10. Germline values: CDR1 SGHAT, CDR2 FQNNGV. CDR3 DNA: TGTGCCAGCAGCTTAGTCGTCGCGGGGGGGCAAGGCGAGCAGTACTTC. It specifies CASSLVVAGGQGEQYF.

The chain uses TRBV29-1 and TRBJ2-7, with D perhaps TRBD1 (6 bases). The CDR3 covers 15 residues. Germline V gene lookup returns CDR1 SQVTM and CDR2 ANQGSEA. The V gene lost 2 bases and the J gene lost 2 bases, with 16 bases spanning the gap. The CDR3 DNA sequence: TGCAGCGTTGAAAGGGACACAGCTTTAACCTACGAGCAGTACTTC. Its protein product is CSVERDTALTYEQYF.

This clone was detected a few times. The chain combines TRBV30 with TRBJ2-2; a weak D match, TRBD2 (7 bases). The germline V gene encodes CDR1 GTSNPN and CDR2 SVGIG (reference sequence). This CDR3 is 18 amino acids long. V lost 5 bases and J 4 bases, leaving 26 bases between the germline ends. The DNA of the CDR3 is TGTGCCTGGCAGAGAGGGGGGGGCAATTACAGAATCACCGGGGAGCTGTTTTTT. This codes for CAWQRGGGNYRITGELFF.

This chain uses TRBV5-1 with TRBJ2-7, with D uncertain. Germline V gene data show CDR1 as SGHRS and CDR2 as YFSETQ. Trimming left V 4 bases short and J 6 bases short, with 20 bases between. This CDR3 contains 15 residues. The CDR3 region is CASSPGSYSDSEQYF. The CDR3 region has the DNA TGCGCCAGCAGCCCCGGTTCCTATTCCGACTCCGAGCAGTACTTC.

This sequence joins TRBV13 and TRBJ2-5; TRBD2 matches 12 bases. The length of the CDR3 is 16 residues. CDR1 is PRHDT and CDR2 is FYEKMQ in the germline V gene (reference sequence). V shed 4 bases, J shed 1 base, and the junction held 4 bases outside the gene matches. This chain's CDR3 is CASSSRLAGVQETQYF. The CDR3 nucleotides are TGTGCCAGCAGCTCGCGACTAGCGGGGGTCCAAGAGACCCAGTACTTC.

The chain combines TRBV13 with TRBJ2-6, with 12 nucleotides matching TRBD2. Germline lookup yields CDR1 PRHDT and CDR2 FYEKMQ (reference sequence). V gave up 4 bases and J gave up 1 base; unmatched junction bases: 8. The CDR3 has 19 amino acids. The chain's CDR3 is CASSSASGGGMSGANVLTF. CDR3 DNA: TGTGCCAGCAGCTCAGCTAGCGGGGGGGGAATGTCTGGGGCCAACGTCCTGACTTTC.